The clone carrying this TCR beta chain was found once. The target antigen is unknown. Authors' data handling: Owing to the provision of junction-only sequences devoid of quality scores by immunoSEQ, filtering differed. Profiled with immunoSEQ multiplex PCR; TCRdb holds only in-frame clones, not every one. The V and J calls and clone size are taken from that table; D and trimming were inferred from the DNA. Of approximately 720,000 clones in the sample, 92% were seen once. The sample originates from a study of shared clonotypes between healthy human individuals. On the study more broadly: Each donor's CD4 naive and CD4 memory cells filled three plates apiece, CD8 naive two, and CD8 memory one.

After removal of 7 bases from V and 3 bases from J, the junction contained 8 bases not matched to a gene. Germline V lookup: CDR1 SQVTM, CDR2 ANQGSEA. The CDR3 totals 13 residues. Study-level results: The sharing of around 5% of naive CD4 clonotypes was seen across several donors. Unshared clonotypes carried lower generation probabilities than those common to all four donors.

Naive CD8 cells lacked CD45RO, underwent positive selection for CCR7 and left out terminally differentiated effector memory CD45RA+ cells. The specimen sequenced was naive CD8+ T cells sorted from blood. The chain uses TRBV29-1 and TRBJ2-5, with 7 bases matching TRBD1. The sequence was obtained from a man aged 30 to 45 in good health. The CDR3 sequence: CSGRGQAEETQYF. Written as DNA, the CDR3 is TGCAGCGGGCGCGGACAGGCCGAAGAGACCCAGTACTTC.